The 11 T cell receptor beta chains below were found in one sample sequenced in a study of T cells after posttransplantation cyclophosphamide. Data came from immunoSEQ multiplex PCR; TCRdb stores just in-frame clones and leaves some out. The sample includes 51,000 or so clones, 90% to 95% of them seen just once. Specimen: PBMCs. The receptor set was obtained from a woman aged 25 to 39 in good health and a related stem cell transplant donor.

The chain couples TRBV6-5 to TRBJ1-2; no definite D call. The CDR3 consists of 13 residues. V was clipped by 6 bases and J by 7 bases, with 15 bases between them. Germline CDR1 and CDR2: MNHEY and SVGAGI. The CDR3 nucleotides read TGTGCCAGCAGGTTAGACGGGTTCGTTGGCTACACCTTC. Translation gives CASRLDGFVGYTF.

In its sample, this clone was seen a few times. The V call is TRBV4-3, the J call TRBJ1-6; 7 bases align to TRBD1. Trimming took 5 bases from V and 8 from J; bases not matched to a gene: 6. The germline gives CDR1 LGHNA, CDR2 YSLEER. This CDR3 spans 14 amino acids. The CDR3 loop is CASSNRGSDSPLHF. DNA of the CDR3: TGCGCCAGCAGCAACAGGGGCTCCGATTCACCCCTCCACTTT.

The chain couples TRBV6-5 to TRBJ1-2; 7 nucleotides align to TRBD1. Germline CDR1 and CDR2: MNHEY and SVGAGI. The CDR3 spans 15 residues. V shed 6 bases, J shed 3 bases, and the junction held 10 bases outside the gene matches. CDR3 region: CASSPTGSGDYGYTF. The CDR3 bases are TGTGCCAGCAGCCCGACAGGGTCGGGGGACTATGGCTACACCTTC.

This rearrangement joins TRBV7-2 to TRBJ1-2; no definite D call. Looked up from germline, CDR1 is SGHTA and CDR2 is FQGNSA. Trimming removed 2 bases at V and 4 bases at J, with 14 bases between. The CDR3 consists of 15 residues. CDR3 protein: CASSLLVGGGYGYTF. CDR3 nucleotides: TGTGCCAGCAGCTTACTTGTGGGAGGAGGCTATGGCTACACCTTC.

The chain employs TRBV28 and TRBJ2-7; D is perhaps TRBD2 (5 bases). The length of the CDR3 is 13 residues. CDR1 MDHEN and CDR2 SYDVKM come from the germline V gene. Trimming took off 6 bases at V and 5 bases at J, with 14 bases between the two ends. The DNA for the CDR3 is TGTGCCAGCAGCAGGACTGGGAGCGACGAGCAGTACTTC. As protein: CASSRTGSDEQYF.

The chain has TRBV9 and TRBJ2-4, with a tentative D call TRBD2 (5 bases). Germline assignment: CDR1 SGDLS and CDR2 YYNGEE. V lost 4 bases and J 1 base, leaving 18 bases between the germline ends. The CDR3 covers 17 residues. CDR3 nucleotides: TGTGCCAGCAGCTCTCGACTGGGCCGCGGGGCCAAAAACATTCAGTACTTC. Amino acids: CASSSRLGRGAKNIQYF.

The J gene is TRBJ2-7, the V gene TRBV5-6; 7 bases agree with TRBD2. The CDR3 totals 15 residues. CDR1 is SGHDT, CDR2 YYEEEE, per germline. V trimming: 3 bases; J trimming: 0 bases; junction bases outside the gene matches: 6. CDR3 nucleotides: TGTGCCAGCAGCTGGGGTGGGGAGGGCTCCTACGAGCAGTACTTC. Residues: CASSWGGEGSYEQYF.

V gene TRBV7-2 combines with J gene TRBJ2-3; 7 bases line up with TRBD1. The CDR3 runs to 15 residues. V lost 5 bases, J lost 3 bases, and 8 bases stayed unmatched. CDR1 and CDR2 (germline): SGHTA, FQGNSA. This chain's CDR3 is CASSVLQGRTDTQYF. CDR3 DNA: TGTGCCAGCAGCGTCCTACAGGGGAGAACAGATACGCAGTATTTT.

The rearrangement joins TRBV20-1 to TRBJ2-2; no reliable D call. The V end lost 2 bases, the J end lost 9 bases, and 7 bases lay between the germline ends. The germline gives CDR1 DFQATT, CDR2 SNEGSKA (reference sequence). The CDR3 totals 11 residues. CDR3 protein: CSARLVRELFF. The CDR3 nucleotides read TGCAGTGCTAGACTCGTCCGGGAGCTGTTTTTT.

The rearrangement joins TRBV6-5 to TRBJ1-2; 7 nucleotides align to TRBD1. The V segment lost 6 bases and the J segment 9 bases; nucleotides outside the gene matches: 16. Germline V gene lookup returns CDR1 MNHEY and CDR2 SVGAGI. The CDR3 is 15 amino acids. CDR3 protein: CASSASTLRTGRYTF. The CDR3 DNA reads TGTGCCAGCAGCGCTTCTACCCTTCGGACAGGCCGCTACACCTTC.

J is TRBJ2-3 and V is TRBV11-2; 8 nucleotides align to TRBD1. The V gene end was trimmed by 5 bases and the J gene end by 2 bases; junction bases not matched to a gene: 6. CDR1 and CDR2 (germline): SGHAT, FQNNGV. CDR3 length: 15 amino acids. CDR3 in DNA: TGTGCCAGCAGCCCCCGGACAGGGAACACAGATACGCAGTATTTT. Translation gives CASSPRTGNTDTQYF.